The 5 T cell receptor beta chains in this list originate from one sample, sequenced in a study of immune evolution from preneoplasia to lung adenocarcinoma. Data came from immunoSEQ multiplex PCR; TCRdb stores just in-frame clones and leaves some out. The sample consists of 5,000 or so clones, roughly four fifths of them appearing once. Input material: FFPE lung adenocarcinoma in situ tissue. These receptors originate from a person between 65 and 79 years old with lung adenocarcinoma.

The chain is built from TRBV5-1 and TRBJ1-2, with a tentative D call TRBD1 (6 bases). Looked up from germline, CDR1 is SGHRS and CDR2 is YFSETQ. Between the trimmed V and J ends, which lost 4 bases and 0 bases, there was a span of 13 bases. The CDR3 consists of 15 residues. The CDR3 spells CASSPTGNANYGYTF. As DNA, the CDR3 is TGCGCCAGCAGCCCCACAGGGAACGCTAACTATGGCTACACCTTC.

The V call is TRBV28, the J call TRBJ2-3; 8 bases are shared with TRBD1. The germline V gene encodes CDR1 MDHEN and CDR2 SYDVKM. V lost 5 bases to trimming and J lost 5 bases; unmatched junction nucleotides: 12. There are 16 residues in the CDR3. This CDR3 reads CASSRRGTGDKDTQYF. Written as DNA, the CDR3 is TGTGCCAGCAGTCGGCGAGGGACAGGTGATAAAGATACGCAGTATTTT.

J is TRBJ1-2 and V is TRBV11-1; D is unresolved. V was cut by 1 base and J by 8 bases, with 11 bases left in between. Per germline, CDR1 SGHAT and CDR2 FQDESV (reference sequence). The CDR3 sequence is 13 residues long. The CDR3 sequence is CASSLGRPQGYTF. In DNA, the CDR3 is TGTGCCAGCAGCTTAGGGCGGCCTCAGGGCTACACCTTC.

The chain recombines TRBV2 with TRBJ2-5; a weak D match, TRBD1 (5 bases). This CDR3 region has 14 residues. Germline-derived CDR1 and CDR2 are SNHLY and FYNNEI. Trimming cost V 4 bases and J 5 bases, with 14 bases left between them. This CDR3 reads CASSGSGSGETQYF. CDR3 coding DNA: TGTGCCAGCAGTGGTTCAGGGTCGGGTGAGACCCAGTACTTC.

This sequence joins TRBV28 and TRBJ1-4; no clear D gene. V lost 1 base, J lost 0 bases, and 6 bases lay in between. Germline CDR1 reads MDHEN; CDR2 reads SYDVKM. This CDR3 is 15 amino acids long. DNA for the CDR3: TGTGCCAGCAGTTTATTTCATGCAACTAATGAAAAACTGTTTTTT. Translated: CASSLFHATNEKLFF.